A selection of T cell receptor beta chains follows, all from one sample in a study of cytomegalovirus exposure and HLA in healthy donors. Sequencing was performed with immunoSEQ multiplex PCR; in TCRdb, only in-frame clones are kept and a portion is missing. The sample lists around 65,000 clones, less than 65% occurring once. Sequencing was done on a sample of PBMCs. The receptors derive from a man aged 30-40 years in good health and CMV-seronegative. CDR3s include the opening cysteine and the closing phenylalanine or tryptophan. Fields, in order: clone size, D gene, J gene, V gene, CDR3 protein, CDR3 DNA. The D gene is left open where the match is weak. Part of the rows lack a size; the others show once, few, many or a class for expanded clones.

-,-,TRBJ2-7,TRBV29-1,CSVGTSYEQYF,TGCAGCGTTGGGACTTCGTACGAGCAGTACTTC
large,-,TRBJ1-2,TRBV5-6,CASSLWEGIHGYTF,TGTGCCAGCAGCTTGTGGGAGGGGATACATGGCTACACCTTC
-,-,TRBJ1-4,TRBV4-1,CASSWRQVFGEKLFF,TGCGCCAGCAGCTGGAGACAGGTTTTCGGGGAAAAACTGTTTTTT
-,-,TRBJ2-2,TRBV5-4,CASTLRQNTGELFF,TGTGCCAGCACCCTGCGACAGAACACCGGGGAGCTGTTTTTT
-,-,TRBJ1-5,TRBV30,CAWRGQAGQPQHF,TGTGCCTGGAGAGGGCAGGCGGGTCAGCCCCAGCATTTT
-,TRBD1,TRBJ1-6,TRBV28,CASSLYGQGSPLHF,TGTGCCAGCAGTTTATACGGACAGGGTTCACCCCTCCACTTT
few,-,TRBJ2-7,TRBV5-4,CASSTDRNEQYF,TGTGCCAGCAGCACCGACAGGAACGAGCAGTACTTC
-,TRBD1,TRBJ2-2,TRBV30,CAWSVGQGRTGELFF,TGTGCCTGGAGTGTAGGACAGGGGAGAACCGGGGAGCTGTTTTTT
-,-,TRBJ2-5,TRBV7-9,CASSLSKGPRRGFQETQYF,TGTGCCAGCAGCTTAAGTAAGGGGCCCCGAAGGGGCTTCCAAGAGACCCAGTACTTC
-,-,TRBJ2-5,TRBV7-7,CASSSLPGLTETQYF,TGTGCCAGCAGCTCTTTACCAGGACTCACGGAGACCCAGTACTTC
-,TRBD2,TRBJ2-1,TRBV6-5,CASRRTSSYNEQFF,TGTGCCAGCAGACGGACTAGCTCCTACAATGAGCAGTTCTTC
few,TRBD1,TRBJ1-2,TRBV6-5,CASSLDRVGGYTF,TGTGCCAGCAGTCTCGACAGGGTAGGGGGCTACACCTTC
few,-,TRBJ2-2,TRBV7-2,CASSLGRQDTGELFF,TGTGCCAGCAGCTTAGGGCGTCAGGACACCGGGGAGCTGTTTTTT
few,TRBD1,TRBJ2-4,TRBV19,CASSEGDSIQYF,TGTGCCAGTAGTGAGGGGGACAGCATTCAGTACTTC
-,TRBD1,TRBJ1-6,TRBV4-2,CASSPWRGRDNSPLHF,TGTGCCAGCAGCCCGTGGAGGGGGCGGGATAATTCACCCCTCCACTTT
-,-,TRBJ1-5,TRBV18,CASSPLGQRNQPQHF,TGTGCCAGCTCACCTTTGGGGCAAAGGAATCAGCCCCAGCATTTT
-,TRBD2,TRBJ2-7,TRBV11-2,CASSFGTSAYEQYF,TGTGCCAGCAGCTTCGGGACTAGCGCCTACGAGCAGTACTTC
-,TRBD2,TRBJ2-7,TRBV6-1,CASSEGTSVTYEQYF,TGTGCCAGCAGTGAAGGGACTAGCGTAACCTACGAGCAGTACTTC
-,-,TRBJ1-1,TRBV6-5,CASSTTIRNTEAFF,TGTGCCAGCAGTACGACAATAAGGAACACTGAAGCTTTCTTT
-,TRBD2,TRBJ2-1,TRBV4-1,CASSQDVGSGGVYNEQFF,TGCGCCAGCAGCCAAGATGTGGGTAGCGGGGGGGTTTACAATGAGCAGTTCTTC
-,-,TRBJ2-7,TRBV30,CAWSLRGTSREQYF,TGTGCCTGGAGCCTCAGGGGTACCTCGAGGGAGCAGTACTTC
-,TRBD2,TRBJ2-7,TRBV5-1,CASSGEGGGRYEQYF,TGCGCCAGCAGCGGGGAGGGCGGGGGGCGCTACGAGCAGTACTTC
-,-,TRBJ2-5,TRBV5-1,CASSLAVGAETQYF,TGCGCCAGCAGCTTGGCCGTCGGAGCGGAGACCCAGTACTTC
-,-,TRBJ2-3,TRBV4-1,CASSHGSGTDTQYF,TGCGCCAGCAGCCACGGGTCCGGCACAGATACGCAGTATTTT
-,-,TRBJ1-5,TRBV5-4,CASSLAGGNQPQHF,TGTGCCAGCAGCTTGGCCGGGGGCAATCAGCCCCAGCATTTT
-,TRBD1,TRBJ2-5,TRBV5-6,CASSGVTGYETQYF,TGTGCCAGCAGCGGGGTGACAGGGTATGAGACCCAGTACTTC
-,-,TRBJ2-1,TRBV15,CATSRELGSYNEQFF,TGTGCCACCAGCAGGGAACTAGGCTCCTACAATGAGCAGTTCTTC
-,TRBD2,TRBJ2-1,TRBV7-2,CASSLLLGTSGGEQFF,TGTGCCAGCAGCCTTCTCCTCGGGACTAGCGGGGGTGAGCAGTTCTTC
once,TRBD1,TRBJ2-7,TRBV2,CASSELGTGDYEQYF,TGTGCCAGCAGTGAACTTGGGACAGGGGACTACGAGCAGTACTTC
-,-,TRBJ2-1,TRBV7-9,CASSSTGNTEQFF,TGTGCCAGCAGCTCTACAGGGAACACTGAGCAGTTCTTC
-,TRBD1,TRBJ1-5,TRBV7-9,CASSPGQREERPQHF,TGTGCCAGCAGCCCGGGACAGCGCGAGGAGCGGCCCCAGCATTTT
few,-,TRBJ2-5,TRBV2,CASSRVETQYF,TGTGCCAGCTCGAGGGTGGAGACCCAGTACTTC
-,-,TRBJ2-2,TRBV6-1,CASSPTGLHTGELFF,TGTGCCAGCAGTCCTACAGGGCTCCACACCGGGGAGCTGTTTTTT
-,TRBD2,TRBJ2-7,TRBV5-1,CASSFGSGGGLEQYF,TGCGCCAGCAGCTTTGGGAGCGGGGGAGGGCTCGAGCAGTACTTC
once,TRBD2,TRBJ2-5,TRBV10-2,CASRPGRLAGNQETQYF,TGCGCCAGCAGGCCAGGACGACTAGCGGGGAACCAAGAGACCCAGTACTTC
-,-,TRBJ1-3,TRBV4-1,CASSQDGRVGNTIYF,TGCGCCAGCAGCCAAGACGGCAGGGTGGGCAACACCATATATTTT
-,-,TRBJ1-1,TRBV5-1,CASSPREGGNTEAFF,TGCGCCAGCAGCCCCCGGGAGGGTGGGAACACTGAAGCTTTCTTT